This T cell receptor beta chain came from a study of blood T cells in healthy people across ages. As concerns this clonotype: The target antigen is unknown. The junction does not match germline at one end; this may be a read error.

Isolation yielded PBMCs, at least 6.5 million per sample, in every case. The CDR3 is 14 residues long. From germline, CDR1 is SGHRS and CDR2 YFSETQ. It was with a sample-barcoded 5' primer and a J-beta primer mix that a second PCR of roughly 7 to 12 cycles was run. TCRdb re-derived calls from the 5' RACE reads in MiXCR, one entry per CDR3 protein. This table holds some 700,000 distinct CDR3 sequences, roughly two fifths found once. Study-wide findings and caveats: Aged donors had fewer naive CD4+ cells and lower diversity than long-lived donors. No conclusive comparison of naive versus antigen-experienced cells was possible with unsorted PBMCs.

V and J are TRBV5-1 and TRBJ2-7; 7 positions match TRBD1. The sample was blood. This receptor was obtained from a woman aged 60 to 75 in good health. CDR3 DNA: TGCGCCGGCAGTCTTGACAGGGTAGTCCACGAGCAGTACTTC. Its protein is CAGSLDRVVHEQYF.